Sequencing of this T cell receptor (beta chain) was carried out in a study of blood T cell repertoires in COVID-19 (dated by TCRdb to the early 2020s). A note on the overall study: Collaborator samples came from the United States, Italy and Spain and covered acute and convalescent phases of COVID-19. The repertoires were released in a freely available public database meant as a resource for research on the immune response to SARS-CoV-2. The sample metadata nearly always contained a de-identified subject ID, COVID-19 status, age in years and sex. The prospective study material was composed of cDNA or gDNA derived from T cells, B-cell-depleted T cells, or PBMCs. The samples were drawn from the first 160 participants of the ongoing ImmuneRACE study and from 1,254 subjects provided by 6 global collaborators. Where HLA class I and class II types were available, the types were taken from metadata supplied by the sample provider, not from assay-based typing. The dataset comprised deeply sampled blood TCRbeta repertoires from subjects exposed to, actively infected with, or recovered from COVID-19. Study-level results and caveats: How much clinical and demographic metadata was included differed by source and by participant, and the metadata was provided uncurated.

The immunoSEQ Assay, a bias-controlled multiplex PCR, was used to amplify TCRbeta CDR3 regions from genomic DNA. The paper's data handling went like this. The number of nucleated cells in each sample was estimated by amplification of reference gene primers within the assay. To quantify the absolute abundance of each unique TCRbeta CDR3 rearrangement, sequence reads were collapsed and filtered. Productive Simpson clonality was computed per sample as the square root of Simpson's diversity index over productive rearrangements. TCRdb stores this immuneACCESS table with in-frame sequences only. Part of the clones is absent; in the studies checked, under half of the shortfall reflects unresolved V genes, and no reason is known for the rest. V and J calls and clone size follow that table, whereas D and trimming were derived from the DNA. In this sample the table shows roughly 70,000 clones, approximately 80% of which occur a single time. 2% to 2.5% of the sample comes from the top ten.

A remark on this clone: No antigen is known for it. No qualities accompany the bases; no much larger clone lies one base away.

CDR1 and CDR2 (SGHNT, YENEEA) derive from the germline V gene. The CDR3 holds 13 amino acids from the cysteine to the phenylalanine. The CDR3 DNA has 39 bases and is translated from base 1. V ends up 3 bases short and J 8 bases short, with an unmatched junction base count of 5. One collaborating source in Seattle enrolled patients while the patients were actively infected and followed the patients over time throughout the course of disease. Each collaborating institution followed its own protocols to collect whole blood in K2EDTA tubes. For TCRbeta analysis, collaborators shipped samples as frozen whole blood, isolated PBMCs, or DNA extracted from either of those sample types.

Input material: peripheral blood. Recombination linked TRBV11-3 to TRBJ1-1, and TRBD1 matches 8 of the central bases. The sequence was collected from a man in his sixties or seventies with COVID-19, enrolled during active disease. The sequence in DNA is TGTGCCAGCAGCTTCCTCACAGGGGGAGAAGCTTTCTTT. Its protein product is CASSFLTGGEAFF. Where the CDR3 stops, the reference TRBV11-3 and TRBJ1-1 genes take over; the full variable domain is EAGVVQSPRYKIIEKKQPVAFWCNPISGHNTLYWYLQNLGQGPELLIRYENEEAVDDSQLPKDRFSAERLKGVDSTLKIQPAELGDSAVYLCASSFLTGGEAFFGQGTRLTVV.